Each of the 14 T cell receptor beta chains below was sequenced from the same sample in a study of blood T cell repertoires in COVID-19. Method: immunoSEQ multiplex PCR; TCRdb's copy keeps in-frame clones and lacks some. The sample includes under 150,000 clones, over 80% seen only once; the top ten take roughly 4.4%. Input material: peripheral blood. The receptor source for this set is a woman in her fifties or sixties with acute or convalescent COVID-19.

This clone was counted once. The chain carries TRBV11-2 and TRBJ2-1; 10 bases agree with TRBD2. There are 16 residues in the CDR3. Germline V gene lookup returns CDR1 SGHAT and CDR2 FQNNGV. Trimming took 4 bases from V and 9 from J; bases not matched to a gene: 12. This CDR3 reads CASSSLAGGAGGEQFF. CDR3 sequence (DNA): TGTGCCAGCAGCTCTTTAGCGGGAGGCGCGGGGGGTGAGCAGTTCTTC.

The genes are TRBV5-6 and TRBJ2-7; maybe TRBD1 (6 bases). The germline V gene encodes CDR1 SGHDT and CDR2 YYEEEE. The CDR3 is 15 residues long. V gave up 4 bases and J gave up 4 bases, with 18 bases separating them. The CDR3 is CASSTYHREPYEQYF. Here the CDR3 DNA reads TGTGCCAGCAGCACGTACCACAGGGAACCTTACGAGCAGTACTTC.

This clone showed up just once. J is TRBJ2-1 and V is TRBV24-1; D is possibly TRBD2 (6 bases). CDR3 length: 13 residues. CDR1 KGHDR and CDR2 SFDVKD come from the germline V gene. V was clipped by 10 bases and J by 7 bases, with 16 bases between them. The CDR3 DNA sequence: TGTGCCACTTCGAGGAGGGCGGGGAATGAGCAGTTCTTC. This sequence encodes CATSRRAGNEQFF.

This chain connects TRBV3-1 (or the pseudogene TRBV3-2) to TRBJ2-4, with D maybe TRBD1 (5 bases). The CDR3 totals 15 residues. Germline V gene lookup returns CDR1 LGHDT and CDR2 YNNKEL (reference sequence). The V end was cut by 2 bases, the J end by 0 bases, with 8 bases between. CDR3 in DNA: TGTGCCAGCAGCCAACAGGGCATAGCCAAAAACATTCAGTACTTC. It encodes CASSQQGIAKNIQYF.

This chain joins TRBV6-6 and TRBJ1-1; possibly TRBD1 for D (5 bases). The germline CDR1 and CDR2 sequences are MNHNY and SVGAGI (reference sequence). The V gene lost 5 bases and the J gene lost 1 base, with 14 bases spanning the gap. This CDR3 is built from 15 residues. CDR3 in DNA: TGTGCCAGCAGTCCTCCCCGGGGGAGGAACACTGAAGCTTTCTTT. Translating gives CASSPPRGRNTEAFF.

The chain uses TRBV5-1 and TRBJ2-7; 10 nucleotides line up with TRBD1. The V and J ends lost 4 bases and 5 bases, in that order; junction bases with no gene match: 3. This CDR3 comprises 13 residues. The germline gives CDR1 SGHRS, CDR2 YFSETQ. CDR3 protein: CASSHGTGDEQYF. CDR3 in DNA: TGCGCCAGCAGCCACGGGACAGGGGACGAGCAGTACTTC.

V usage is TRBV4-1 and J usage is TRBJ2-7; TRBD1 aligns across 9 bases. The CDR3 is 14 residues long. Germline lookup yields CDR1 MGHRA and CDR2 YSYEKL. V was pared by 3 bases and J by 4 bases, with 4 bases of the junction left unmatched. CDR3: CASSQWGQGYEQYF. The CDR3 DNA is TGCGCCAGCAGCCAGTGGGGACAGGGATACGAGCAGTACTTC.

The chain joins TRBV27 to TRBJ1-5; D unresolved. Germline V lookup: CDR1 MNHEY, CDR2 SMNVEV (reference sequence). The length of the CDR3 is 13 residues. The germline V and J ends were trimmed by 5 bases and 5 bases, with 10 bases remaining between them. The CDR3 DNA follows: TGTGCCAGCAGTCCAAGCCTTTATCAGCCCCAGCATTTT. Amino acids: CASSPSLYQPQHF.

The CDR3 bases are TGTGCCAGCAGTTTAGTCCTCTACGAGCAGTACTTC. Translating gives CASSLVLYEQYF. The V and J genes are TRBV12-3 or TRBV12-4 and TRBJ2-7; no clear D. Trimming removed 1 base from V and 3 bases from J, with 4 bases in between. This CDR3 contains 12 residues.

This rearrangement joins TRBV4-1 to TRBJ2-7, with 12 bases matching TRBD2. J gave up 4 bases and V 2 bases, and 3 bases lay outside the gene matches. Germline CDR1 and CDR2: MGHRA and YSYEKL. The CDR3 runs 15 residues. CDR3 amino acids: CASSQKTSGSYEQYF. The CDR3 DNA follows: TGCGCCAGCAGCCAAAAGACTAGCGGGAGTTACGAGCAGTACTTC.

This sequence joins TRBV28 and TRBJ1-2, with D perhaps TRBD1 (5 bases). With 3 bases removed from V and 8 bases from J, the gap between germline ends came to 13 bases. Germline V lookup: CDR1 MDHEN, CDR2 SYDVKM. CDR3 size: 13 residues. The CDR3 loop is CASSLGQGHGYTF. Written as DNA, the CDR3 is TGTGCCAGCAGTTTGGGGCAGGGCCACGGCTACACCTTC.

The gene calls are TRBV4-1 and TRBJ2-5, with TRBD2 as a possible D gene (6 bases). Trimming took off 1 base at V and 4 bases at J, with 10 bases between the two ends. Germline CDR1 MGHRA, CDR2 YSYEKL. CDR3 length: 14 residues. The CDR3: CASSQGGLAETQYF. Written as DNA, the CDR3 is TGCGCCAGCAGCCAAGGGGGACTGGCAGAGACCCAGTACTTC.

The chain employs TRBV5-1 and TRBJ1-4, with a tentative D call TRBD1 (6 bases). The CDR3 has 14 residues. V dropped 3 bases and J dropped 5 bases, with 11 bases sitting between them. The germline V gene has CDR1 SGHRS and CDR2 YFSETQ. DNA for the CDR3: TGCGCCAGCAGCTCCGAGGGGGGGAATGAAAAACTGTTTTTT. This gives the protein CASSSEGGNEKLFF.

The chain links TRBV28 to TRBJ1-5, with TRBD1 as a possible D gene (6 bases). The CDR3 covers 15 residues. The V gene lost 6 bases and the J gene lost 4 bases, with 16 bases spanning the gap. Germline V gene sequence: CDR1 MDHEN, CDR2 SYDVKM. The CDR3 protein is CASRNGQLGNQPQHF. The CDR3 DNA reads as TGTGCCAGCAGAAATGGACAGTTGGGGAATCAGCCCCAGCATTTT.